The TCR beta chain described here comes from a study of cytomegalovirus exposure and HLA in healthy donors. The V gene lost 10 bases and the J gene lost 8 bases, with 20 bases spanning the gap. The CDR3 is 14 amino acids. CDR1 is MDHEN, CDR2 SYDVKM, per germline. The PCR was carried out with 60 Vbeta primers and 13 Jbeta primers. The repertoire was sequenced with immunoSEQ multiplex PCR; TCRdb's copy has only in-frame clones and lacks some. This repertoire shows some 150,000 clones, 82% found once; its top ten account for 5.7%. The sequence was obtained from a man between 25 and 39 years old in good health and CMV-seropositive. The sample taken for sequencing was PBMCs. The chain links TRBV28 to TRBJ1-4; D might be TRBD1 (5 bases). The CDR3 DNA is TGTGCCACCAACCCTGGGGGGGATCGGGAAAAACTGTTTTTT. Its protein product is CATNPGGDREKLFF.